This T cell receptor (beta chain) originates from a study of blood T cell repertoires in COVID-19. Study overall: PBMCs, B-cell-depleted T cells, or T cells were the source of the cDNA or gDNA that made up the material.

Per the original methods: Quantification of nucleated cells was approximated via reference gene primer amplification. TCRdb's copy holds only in-frame clones and misses some; the assay was immunoSEQ multiplex PCR. V, J and clone size were drawn from that table, and D and trimming were deduced from the DNA. Of around 210,000 clones in the sample, roughly nine tenths are singletons; the top ten hold around 0.76%. The CDR3 sequence is 15 residues long. The V gene's germline CDR1 is SGHAT and CDR2 FQNNGV. V trimming: 7 bases; J trimming: 0 bases; junction bases outside the gene matches: 4. The clonotype originates from a woman aged 70 to 79 with acute or convalescent COVID-19. This chain connects TRBV11-2 to TRBJ2-2; TRBD1 matches 8 bases. The sequencing input was peripheral blood. As DNA, the CDR3 is TGTGCCAGCATCAGGGACAGGCCGAACACCGGGGAGCTGTTTTTT. Protein: CASIRDRPNTGELFF.